Below, 23 T cell receptor beta chains from the same sample are listed, as sequenced in a study of blood T cell repertoires in COVID-19 (dated by TCRdb to the early 2020s). The library was obtained by the immunoSEQ multiplex PCR assay. Entries here come from immuneACCESS through TCRdb and include only in-frame sequences with V and J called. Some clones fail to appear in such tables; in the studies checked, an unresolved V gene covers under half of the shortfall, and the cause of the remainder is unknown. Recorded for this sample are some 150,000 clones; 80% to 85% of them occurred a single time. The ten largest clonotypes hold 38% of the sample. The sequencing input was peripheral blood. These receptor sequences come from a human donor in a cohort sampled during active COVID-19.

The rearrangement uses TRBV28 and TRBJ2-7, with D possibly TRBD2 on 6 matching bases. CDR1 is MDHEN and CDR2 is SYDVKM in the germline V gene. Trimming removed 8 bases at V and 7 bases at J, with 15 bases between. The CDR3 contains 12 residues. CDR3 in DNA: TGTGCCAGCCGCGGGGTGGGGAGGGAGCAGTACTTC. It codes for CASRGVGREQYF. Together with reference TRBV28 and TRBJ2-7, the CDR3 gives the full variable domain: DVKVTQSSRYLVKRTGEKVFLECVQDMDHENMFWYRQDPGLGLRLIYFSYDVKMKEKGDIPEGYSVSREKKERFSLILESASTNQTSMYLCASRGVGREQYFGPGTRLTVT.

This clone was observed a single time. The J gene is TRBJ2-5, the V gene TRBV15; 7 bases align to TRBD1. The junction had 9 bases not matched to a gene; V was cut back by 4 bases and J by 4 bases. The germline CDR1 and CDR2 sequences are LNHNV and YYDKDF (reference sequence). The CDR3 covers 15 residues. Here the CDR3 DNA reads TGTGCCACCAGCATCAGAACAGGGGTTCCAGAGACCCAGTACTTC. Amino acid sequence: CATSIRTGVPETQYF.

This clone was seen only once. V gene TRBV9 combines with J gene TRBJ2-2; a possible D gene is TRBD1 (6 bases). CDR1 and CDR2 (germline): SGDLS, YYNGEE. The CDR3 contains 15 residues. Deletions cut 4 bases from V and 7 bases from J, with 17 bases between. CDR3 loop: CASSPRDTRDGELFF. CDR3 in DNA: TGTGCCAGCAGCCCTCGGGACACCCGGGACGGGGAGCTGTTTTTT.

This clone was counted between two and nine times. This chain links TRBV5-4 with TRBJ1-3; D not certain. The V gene's germline CDR1 is SGHNT and CDR2 YYREEE (reference sequence). Trimming took off 0 bases at V and 0 bases at J, with 4 bases between the two ends. There are 14 residues in the CDR3. CDR3 sequence: CASSLASSGNTIYF. The CDR3 region has the DNA TGTGCCAGCAGCTTGGCGAGCTCTGGAAACACCATATATTTT.

The chain is built from TRBV5-4 and TRBJ2-5; TRBD2 matches 10 bases. Trimming removed 5 bases from V and 5 bases from J; junction bases left unmatched: 12. Germline V gives CDR1 SGHNT, CDR2 YYREEE (reference sequence). The CDR3 spans 16 residues. CDR3 coding DNA: TGTGCCAGCAGGCCCGGTGGAGCGGGGGGGCGGGAGACCCAGTACTTC. Its protein product is CASRPGGAGGRETQYF.

The chain links TRBV10-2 to TRBJ2-7; weak D call: TRBD2 (5 bases). V was pared by 6 bases and J by 3 bases, with 6 bases between. CDR1 and CDR2 (germline): WSHSY, SAAADI. This CDR3 has 11 amino acids. The CDR3 loop reads CASSDYYEQYF. CDR3 nucleotides: TGCGCCAGCAGCGACTACTACGAGCAGTACTTC.

V is TRBV30 and J is TRBJ1-1, with D possibly TRBD1 on 5 matching bases. CDR3 length: 14 amino acids. CDR1 is GTSNPN, CDR2 SVGIG, per germline (reference sequence). V was cut by 3 bases and J by 4 bases, with 15 bases left in between. Here the CDR3 reads CAWSLTGVVTEAFF. CDR3 nucleotide sequence: TGTGCCTGGAGCCTTACGGGGGTGGTCACTGAAGCTTTCTTT.

This clone was detected only once. This rearrangement joins TRBV5-4 to TRBJ2-5; D might be TRBD2 (5 bases). V was trimmed by 0 bases and J by 1 base, leaving 10 bases between them. Germline V gives CDR1 SGHNT, CDR2 YYREEE (reference sequence). The CDR3 is made up of 15 amino acids. CDR3 nucleotide sequence: TGTGCCAGCAGCTTGGGGGGAGCGTCCCAAGAGACCCAGTACTTC. Protein: CASSLGGASQETQYF.

The V gene is TRBV7-2, the J gene TRBJ1-2; 9 bases line up with TRBD1. CDR1 and CDR2 from the germline V gene are SGHTA and FQGNSA. This CDR3 is built from 16 residues. With V trimmed by 3 bases and J by 6 bases, 11 bases remained unmatched. The CDR3 is CASSLQPGTGTDGYTF. The CDR3 DNA sequence: TGTGCCAGCAGCTTGCAACCCGGGACAGGGACAGATGGCTACACCTTC.

This chain connects TRBV12-3 or TRBV12-4 to TRBJ1-3; no definite D call. The germline V and J ends were trimmed by 11 bases and 1 base, with 9 bases remaining between them. This CDR3 spans 12 amino acids. The CDR3 spells CAVPGSGNTIYF. DNA of the CDR3: TGTGCCGTTCCAGGATCTGGAAACACCATATATTTT.

The V call is TRBV19, the J call TRBJ1-1; D gene ambiguous. Germline CDR1 reads LNHDA; CDR2 reads SQIVND (reference sequence). This CDR3 is built from 12 residues. V lost 1 base and J 7 bases, leaving 7 bases between the germline ends. This CDR3 reads CASSIVGFEAFF. DNA for the CDR3: TGTGCCAGTAGTATAGTCGGGTTTGAAGCTTTCTTT.

Notes on this clone: Additional DNA sequences in this sample encode the identical CDR3. This chain connects TRBV12-3 or TRBV12-4 to TRBJ1-1; possible D gene TRBD1, 5 bases. This CDR3 region has 13 residues. Trimming stripped 5 bases from V and 2 bases from J, with 9 bases between. As DNA, the CDR3 is TGTGCCAGCAGTCTGACAGTAAACACTGAAGCTTTCTTT. Its protein is CASSLTVNTEAFF.

The chain combines TRBV10-2 with TRBJ1-4; possibly TRBD1 for D (6 bases). The germline V and J ends were trimmed by 9 bases and 7 bases, with 15 bases remaining between them. The CDR3 runs 13 residues. CDR1 and CDR2 from the germline V gene are WSHSY and SAAADI. CDR3 bases: TGCGCCAGTAGACGGGGGGCAAGTGAAAAACTGTTTTTT. The encoded protein is CASRRGASEKLFF.

The chain employs TRBV5-1 and TRBJ1-2; D is unresolved. Germline lookup yields CDR1 SGHRS and CDR2 YFSETQ. This CDR3 has 13 residues. Trimming shortened V by 4 bases and J by 2 bases, and 9 bases separated the two germline ends. In nucleotides, the CDR3 is TGCGCCAGCAGCAGCACACAGAACTATGGCTACACCTTC. It yields the protein CASSSTQNYGYTF.

This clone was counted ten times or more. V gene TRBV27 combines with J gene TRBJ2-2; weak D call: TRBD1 (6 bases). V was pared by 2 bases and J by 7 bases, with 11 bases between. Germline CDR1 is MNHEY and CDR2 is SMNVEV (reference sequence). The CDR3 totals 14 residues. This CDR3 is CASSLNRGNGELFF. The CDR3 DNA sequence: TGTGCCAGCAGTTTAAATAGGGGGAACGGGGAGCTGTTTTTT.

V gene TRBV19 combines with J gene TRBJ1-2, with D possibly being TRBD1 (6 bases). Trimming pared 3 bases from V and 2 bases from J, leaving 10 bases between. Germline values: CDR1 LNHDA, CDR2 SQIVND (reference sequence). CDR3 length: 14 residues. This chain's CDR3 is CASSIVDRNYGYTF. DNA of the CDR3: TGTGCCAGTAGTATCGTGGACAGAAACTATGGCTACACCTTC. Variable domain in full (rest from reference TRBV19 and TRBJ1-2): DGGITQSPKYLFRKEGQNVTLSCEQNLNHDAMYWYRQDPGQGLRLIYYSQIVNDFQKGDIAEGYSVSREKKESFPLTVTSAQKNPTAFYLCASSIVDRNYGYTFGSGTRLTVV.

This chain links TRBV6-2 or TRBV6-3 with TRBJ1-2, with TRBD1 matching over 10 bases. The CDR3 runs to 12 residues. J was trimmed by 8 bases and V by 5 bases; bases with no gene match: 2. CDR1 and CDR2 from the germline V gene are MNHEY and SVGEGT. CDR3 loop: CASSDRGRGYTF. CDR3 DNA sequence: TGTGCCAGCAGTGACAGGGGGCGCGGCTACACCTTC.

The CDR3: CASSFSSGQAQYF. The DNA for the CDR3 is TGTGCCAGCAGTTTCTCTAGCGGGCAGGCGCAGTACTTC. The V gene is TRBV27, the J gene TRBJ2-7; 8 bases agree with TRBD2. The CDR3 is 13 amino acids. V was pared by 3 bases and J by 9 bases, with 7 bases of the junction left unmatched. Germline lookup yields CDR1 MNHEY and CDR2 SMNVEV (reference sequence).

This clone has only one observation. This chain connects TRBV10-3 to TRBJ1-2, with D uncertain. With 7 bases removed from V and 7 bases from J, the gap between germline ends came to 16 bases. CDR3 size: 13 residues. Germline CDR1 is ENHRY and CDR2 is SYGVKD. DNA for the CDR3: TGTGCCATCATGAGCGGGGAGGGTCCTGGCTACACCTTC. It translates to CAIMSGEGPGYTF.

The rearrangement links TRBV6-2 or TRBV6-3 to TRBJ2-5; unclear D gene. The CDR3 has 16 residues. From germline, CDR1 is MNHEY and CDR2 SVGEGT. V was pared by 4 bases and J by 4 bases, with 19 bases between. The CDR3 DNA reads as TGTGCCAGCAGTTCGAGAAGCTGGGCCTCATTAGAGACCCAGTACTTC. Its translation is CASSSRSWASLETQYF.

V and J are TRBV27 and TRBJ2-7; a possible D gene is TRBD1 (5 bases). V lost 3 bases, J lost 6 bases, and 12 bases lay in between. CDR1 and CDR2 (germline): MNHEY, SMNVEV (reference sequence). The CDR3 runs to 13 residues. In nucleotides, the CDR3 is TGTGCCAGCAGTTTCCGAAGGCAGGGCGAGCAGTACTTC. Translated: CASSFRRQGEQYF.

Details on this clone: Other DNA sequences within the sample encode an identical CDR3. V and J are TRBV5-1 and TRBJ1-2; 8 bases agree with TRBD1. Looked up from germline, CDR1 is SGHRS and CDR2 is YFSETQ. The junction had 1 base not matched to a gene; V was cut back by 0 bases and J by 0 bases. The CDR3 has 15 amino acids. CDR3 sequence reads: CASSLEDRANYGYTF. CDR3 nucleotide sequence: TGCGCCAGCAGCTTGGAGGACAGGGCTAACTATGGCTACACCTTC.

This chain joins TRBV28 and TRBJ1-2, with 12 positions matching TRBD1. The length of the CDR3 is 18 residues. Trimming removed 6 bases from V and 2 bases from J; junction bases left unmatched: 13. Germline V gene sequence: CDR1 MDHEN, CDR2 SYDVKM. The CDR3 nucleotides are TGTGCCAGCAGAAGTCCCCCGGGACAGGGGGCCGGAAACTATGGCTACACCTTC. This codes for CASRSPPGQGAGNYGYTF.